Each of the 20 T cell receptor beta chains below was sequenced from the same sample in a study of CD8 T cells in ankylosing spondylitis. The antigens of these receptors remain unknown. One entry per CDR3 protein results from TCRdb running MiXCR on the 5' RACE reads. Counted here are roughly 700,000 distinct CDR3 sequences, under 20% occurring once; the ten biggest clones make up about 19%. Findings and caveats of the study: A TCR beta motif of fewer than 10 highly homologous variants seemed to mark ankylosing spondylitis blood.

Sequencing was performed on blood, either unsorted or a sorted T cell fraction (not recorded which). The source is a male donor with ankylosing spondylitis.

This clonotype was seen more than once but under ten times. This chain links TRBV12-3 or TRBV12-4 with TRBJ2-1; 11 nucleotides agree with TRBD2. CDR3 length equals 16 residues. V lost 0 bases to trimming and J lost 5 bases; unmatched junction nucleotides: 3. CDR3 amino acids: CASSLAGTSGNNEQFF. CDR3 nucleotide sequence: TGTGCCAGCAGTTTAGCCGGGACTAGCGGTAACAATGAGCAGTTCTTC.

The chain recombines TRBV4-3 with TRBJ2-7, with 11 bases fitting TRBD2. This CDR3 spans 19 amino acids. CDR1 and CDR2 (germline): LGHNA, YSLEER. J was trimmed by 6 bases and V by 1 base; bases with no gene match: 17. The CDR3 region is CASSQVVGSGRAVFLEQYF. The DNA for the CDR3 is TGCGCCAGCAGCCAAGTGGTGGGTAGCGGGAGGGCCGTTTTCCTCGAGCAGTACTTC.

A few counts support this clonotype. Here the CDR3 DNA reads TGCGCCAGCAGCTGGACTAGCGGGGCCTCCTACGAGCAGTACTTC. This codes for CASSWTSGASYEQYF. The chain carries TRBV5-1 and TRBJ2-7; 12 bases are a match to TRBD2. The V segment lost 3 bases and the J segment 0 bases; nucleotides outside the gene matches: 1. The CDR3 sequence is 15 residues long. Germline V lookup: CDR1 SGHRS, CDR2 YFSETQ. The full variable domain, its missing parts supplied by reference TRBV5-1 and TRBJ2-7, is KAGVTQTPRYLIKTRGQQVTLSCSPISGHRSVSWYQQTPGQGLQFLFEYFSETQRNKGNFPGRFSGRQFSNSRSEMNVSTLELGDSALYLCASSWTSGASYEQYFGPGTRLTVT.

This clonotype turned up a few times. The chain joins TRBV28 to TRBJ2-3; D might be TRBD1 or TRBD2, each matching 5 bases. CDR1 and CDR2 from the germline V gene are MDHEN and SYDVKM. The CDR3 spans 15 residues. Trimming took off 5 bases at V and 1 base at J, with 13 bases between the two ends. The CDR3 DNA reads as TGTGCCAGCAGTACCCCCGGGGCCGGCACAGATACGCAGTATTTT. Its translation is CASSTPGAGTDTQYF.

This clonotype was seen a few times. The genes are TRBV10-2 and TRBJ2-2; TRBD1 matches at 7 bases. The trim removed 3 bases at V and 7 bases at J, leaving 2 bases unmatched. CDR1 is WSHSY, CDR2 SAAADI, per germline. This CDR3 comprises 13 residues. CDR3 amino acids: CASSETGDGELFF. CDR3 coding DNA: TGCGCCAGCAGTGAAACAGGGGACGGGGAGCTGTTTTTT.

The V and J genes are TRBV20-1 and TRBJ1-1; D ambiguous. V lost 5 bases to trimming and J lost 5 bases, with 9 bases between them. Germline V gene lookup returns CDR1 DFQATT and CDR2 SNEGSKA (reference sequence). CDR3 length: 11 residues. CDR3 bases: TGCAGTGCTTTTACTGATACTGAAGCTTTCTTT. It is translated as CSAFTDTEAFF.

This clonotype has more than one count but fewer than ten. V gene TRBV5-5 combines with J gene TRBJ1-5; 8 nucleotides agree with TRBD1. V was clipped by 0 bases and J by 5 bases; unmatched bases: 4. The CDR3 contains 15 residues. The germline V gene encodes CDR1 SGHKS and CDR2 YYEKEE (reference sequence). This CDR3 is CASSLGQGWDQPQHF. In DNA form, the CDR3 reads TGTGCCAGCAGCTTGGGACAGGGGTGGGATCAGCCCCAGCATTTT.

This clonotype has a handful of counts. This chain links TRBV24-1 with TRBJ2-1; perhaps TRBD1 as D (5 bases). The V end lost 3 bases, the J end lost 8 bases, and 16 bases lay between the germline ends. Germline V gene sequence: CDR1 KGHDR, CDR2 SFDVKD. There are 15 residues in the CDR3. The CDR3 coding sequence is TGTGCCACCAGTGATAGACAGAACGCTAGGTATGAGCAGTTCTTC. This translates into CATSDRQNARYEQFF.

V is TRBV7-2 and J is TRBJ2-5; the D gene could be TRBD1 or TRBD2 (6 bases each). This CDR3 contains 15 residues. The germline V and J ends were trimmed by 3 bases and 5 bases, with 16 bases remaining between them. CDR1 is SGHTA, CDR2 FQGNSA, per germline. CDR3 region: CASSFNPGARETQYF. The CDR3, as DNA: TGTGCCAGCAGCTTTAATCCGGGGGCCAGGGAGACCCAGTACTTC.

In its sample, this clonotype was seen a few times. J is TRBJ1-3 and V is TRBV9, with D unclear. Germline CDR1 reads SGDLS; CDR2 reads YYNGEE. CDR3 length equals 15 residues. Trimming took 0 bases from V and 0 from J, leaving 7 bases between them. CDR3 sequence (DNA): TGTGCCAGCAGCGTAGGTCCGGGCTCTGGAAACACCATATATTTT. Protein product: CASSVGPGSGNTIYF.

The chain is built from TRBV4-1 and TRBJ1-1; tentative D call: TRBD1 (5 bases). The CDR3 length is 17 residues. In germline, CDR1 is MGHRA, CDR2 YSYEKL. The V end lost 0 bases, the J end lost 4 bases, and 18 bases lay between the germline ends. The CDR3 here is CASSQETSGKGSTEAFF. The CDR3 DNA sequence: TGCGCCAGCAGCCAAGAAACGTCAGGGAAGGGAAGCACTGAAGCTTTCTTT.

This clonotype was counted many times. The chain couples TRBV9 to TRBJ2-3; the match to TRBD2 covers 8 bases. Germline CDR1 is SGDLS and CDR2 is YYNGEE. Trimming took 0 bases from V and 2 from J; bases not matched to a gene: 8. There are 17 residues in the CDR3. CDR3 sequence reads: CASSVAGAGAPTDTQYF. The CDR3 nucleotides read TGTGCCAGCAGCGTAGCCGGAGCGGGAGCCCCCACAGATACGCAGTATTTT.

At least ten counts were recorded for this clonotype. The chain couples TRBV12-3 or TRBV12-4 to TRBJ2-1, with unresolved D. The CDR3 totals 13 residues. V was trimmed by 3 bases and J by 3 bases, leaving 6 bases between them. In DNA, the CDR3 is TGTGCCAGCAGTTTGGACCTCTACAATGAGCAGTTCTTC. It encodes CASSLDLYNEQFF.

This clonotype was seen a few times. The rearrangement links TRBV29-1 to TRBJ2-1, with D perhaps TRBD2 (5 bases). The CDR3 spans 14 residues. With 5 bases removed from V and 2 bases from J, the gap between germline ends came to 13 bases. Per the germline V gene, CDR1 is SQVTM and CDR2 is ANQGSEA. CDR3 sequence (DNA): TGCAGCGTTTTGGGAGCGCGACCCTACAATGAGCAGTTCTTC. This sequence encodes CSVLGARPYNEQFF.

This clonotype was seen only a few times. The CDR3 is CASSSRDSRNTEAFF. The CDR3 nucleotides are TGCGCCAGCAGCTCCCGGGACTCTAGGAACACTGAAGCTTTCTTT. V gene TRBV5-1 combines with J gene TRBJ1-1, with D possibly being TRBD1 (5 bases). The CDR3 is 15 residues long. Germline CDR1 is SGHRS and CDR2 is YFSETQ. V was pared by 3 bases and J by 1 base, with 13 bases between.

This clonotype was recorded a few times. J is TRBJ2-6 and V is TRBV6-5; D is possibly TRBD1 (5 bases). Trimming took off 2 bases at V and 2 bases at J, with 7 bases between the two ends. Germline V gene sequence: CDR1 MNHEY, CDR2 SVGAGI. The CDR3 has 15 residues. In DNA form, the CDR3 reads TGTGCCAGCAGTTACGGGGCCCCTGGGGCCAACGTCCTGACTTTC. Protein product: CASSYGAPGANVLTF.

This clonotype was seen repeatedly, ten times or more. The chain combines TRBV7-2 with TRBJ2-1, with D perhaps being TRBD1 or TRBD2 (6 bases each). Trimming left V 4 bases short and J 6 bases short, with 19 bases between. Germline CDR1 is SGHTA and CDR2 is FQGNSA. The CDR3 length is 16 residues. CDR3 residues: CASSSNAGQGFNEQFF. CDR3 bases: TGTGCCAGCAGCTCGAACGCGGGACAAGGCTTCAATGAGCAGTTCTTC.

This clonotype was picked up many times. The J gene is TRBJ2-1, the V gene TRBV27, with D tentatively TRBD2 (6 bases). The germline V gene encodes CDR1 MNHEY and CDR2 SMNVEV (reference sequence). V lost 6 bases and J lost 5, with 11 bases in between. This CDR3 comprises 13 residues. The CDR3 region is CASSLGGDNEQFF. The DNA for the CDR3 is TGTGCCAGCAGCTTAGGAGGGGACAATGAGCAGTTCTTC.

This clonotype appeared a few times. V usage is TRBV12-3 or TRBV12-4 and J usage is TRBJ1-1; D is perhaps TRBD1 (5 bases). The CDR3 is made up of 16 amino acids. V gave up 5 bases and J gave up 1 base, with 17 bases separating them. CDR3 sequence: CASSDLGPSGNTEAFF. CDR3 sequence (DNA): TGTGCCAGCAGTGACCTGGGACCTTCGGGGAACACTGAAGCTTTCTTT.

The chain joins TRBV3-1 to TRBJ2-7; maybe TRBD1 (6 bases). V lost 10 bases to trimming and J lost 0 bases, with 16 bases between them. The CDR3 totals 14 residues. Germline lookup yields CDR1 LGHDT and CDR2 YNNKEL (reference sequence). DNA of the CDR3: TGTGCCATCTCCCCGGGACACCTCTCCTACGAGCAGTACTTC. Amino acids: CAISPGHLSYEQYF.